The rows below give T cell receptor beta chains drawn from one sample of a study of identical twins. TCRdb called the 5' RACE reads again in MiXCR, with one record for every CDR3 protein. The table lists about 340,000 distinct CDR3 sequences, approximately 8.7% of them singletons. Sequenced sample: naive T cells sorted from blood. Receptors originate from a woman in her forties or fifties in good health. The CDR3 runs from the conserved cysteine through the conserved F or W. A D gene is named only where the DNA matches it firmly. The size of a clone is reported for some rows only, either as once, few or many, or as a class for expanded clones.

V gene	J gene	D gene	clone size	CDR3 protein	CDR3 DNA
TRBV11-3	TRBJ2-2	.	.	CASSNGRNTGELFF	TGTGCCAGCAGTAATGGCAGAAACACCGGGGAGCTGTTTTTT
TRBV20-1	TRBJ2-5	.	few	CSAPRPGTQETQYF	TGCAGTGCCCCAAGACCCGGGACCCAAGAGACCCAGTACTTC
TRBV5-1	TRBJ2-1	TRBD2	many	CASSLPMRGLAGLNEQFF	TGCGCCAGCAGCTTACCTATGAGGGGACTAGCGGGACTAAATGAGCAGTTCTTC
TRBV5-5	TRBJ1-5	TRBD1	few	CASSRWTGEGQPQHF	TGTGCCAGCAGCCGTTGGACAGGGGAGGGACAGCCCCAGCATTTT
TRBV7-9	TRBJ2-7	TRBD2	many	CASTPVGREYEQYF	TGTGCCAGCACCCCCGTGGGGCGGGAGTACGAGCAGTACTTC
TRBV29-1	TRBJ2-1	.	.	CSAGHSEQFF	TGCAGCGCCGGACACTCGGAGCAGTTCTTC
TRBV3-1	TRBJ2-3	.	.	CASSQSDTKADTQYF	TGTGCCAGCAGCCAGAGCGACACCAAGGCGGATACGCAGTATTTT
TRBV6-2/TRBV6-3	TRBJ2-1	TRBD2	few	CASSWGLASYEQFF	TGTGCCAGCAGTTGGGGACTAGCTAGCTATGAGCAGTTCTTC
TRBV4-2	TRBJ2-1	.	.	CASSQGPGGDNEQFF	TGTGCCAGCAGCCAAGGGCCGGGCGGGGACAATGAGCAGTTCTTC
TRBV11-3	TRBJ2-1	TRBD2	many	CASQTSELYNEQFF	TGTGCCAGCCAAACTAGCGAGCTCTACAATGAGCAGTTCTTC
TRBV6-6	TRBJ1-1	.	many	CASNLGGEAFF	TGTGCCAGCAACTTGGGTGGTGAAGCTTTCTTT
TRBV9	TRBJ2-1	TRBD2	.	CASSVGLAGAHNEQFF	TGTGCCAGCAGCGTAGGTCTAGCGGGAGCTCACAATGAGCAGTTCTTC
TRBV10-1	TRBJ1-1	TRBD1	.	CASSESNRGEAFF	TGCGCCAGCAGTGAGTCAAACAGGGGGGAAGCTTTCTTT